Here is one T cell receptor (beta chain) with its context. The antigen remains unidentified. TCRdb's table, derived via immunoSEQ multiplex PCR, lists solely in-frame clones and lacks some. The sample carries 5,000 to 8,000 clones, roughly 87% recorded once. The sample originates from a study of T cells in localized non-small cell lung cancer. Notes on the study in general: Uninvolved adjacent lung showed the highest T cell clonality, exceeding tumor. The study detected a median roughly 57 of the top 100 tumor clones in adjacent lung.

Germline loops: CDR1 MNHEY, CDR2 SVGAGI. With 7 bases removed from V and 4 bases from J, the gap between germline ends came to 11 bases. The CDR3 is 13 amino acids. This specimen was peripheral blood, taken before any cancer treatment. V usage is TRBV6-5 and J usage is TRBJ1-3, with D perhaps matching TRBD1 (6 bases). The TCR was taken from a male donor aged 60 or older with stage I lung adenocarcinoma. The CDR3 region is CASTRGEGNTIYF. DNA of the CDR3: TGTGCCAGCACGAGGGGGGAGGGAAACACCATATATTTT.